This entry lists 13 T cell receptor beta chains sequenced from one sample in a study of response to subunit inactivated influenza vaccine. TCRdb analysed the RT-PCR reads with MiXCR anew, one entry per CDR3 protein. The sample includes 700,000 to 900,000 distinct CDR3 sequences, over 20% of them seen just once. The source was PBMCs from blood, collected less than 6 days after vaccination. These receptor sequences come from a man between 50 and 59 years old who received an inactivated influenza vaccine.

This clonotype was picked up a small number of times. The rearrangement links TRBV24-1 to TRBJ2-1, with D hard to call. The CDR3 runs to 13 residues. Germline assignment: CDR1 KGHDR and CDR2 SFDVKD. Trimming pared 4 bases from V and 8 bases from J, leaving 11 bases between. CDR3 DNA sequence: TGTGCCACCAGTGACGATGTCCTCTATGAGCAGTTCTTC. As protein: CATSDDVLYEQFF.

The gene calls are TRBV20-1 and TRBJ2-7; 10 positions agree with TRBD1. The CDR3 extends over 12 amino acids. Germline assignment: CDR1 DFQATT and CDR2 SNEGSKA (reference sequence). V shed 6 bases and J 5 bases; nucleotides not matched to a gene: 4. This CDR3 reads CSADRGRNEQYF. The CDR3 nucleotides are TGCAGTGCCGACAGGGGGCGAAACGAGCAGTACTTC.

A few counts support this clonotype. V gene TRBV20-1 combines with J gene TRBJ1-3; D remains unclear. Trimming left V 4 bases short and J 0 bases short, with 7 bases between. Germline CDR1 is DFQATT and CDR2 is SNEGSKA (reference sequence). The CDR3 runs 13 residues. The CDR3 is CSATPPSGNTIYF. The CDR3 DNA is TGCAGTGCTACCCCACCCTCTGGAAACACCATATATTTT.

This chain joins TRBV28 and TRBJ2-7; 12 bases are shared with TRBD2. Germline CDR1 MDHEN, CDR2 SYDVKM. V gave up 7 bases and J gave up 3 bases; unmatched junction bases: 4. This CDR3 has 14 amino acids. The CDR3 nucleotides are TGTGCCAGCACTCGGACTAGCGGGGTCTACGAGCAGTACTTC. Translation: CASTRTSGVYEQYF.

Only a few counts were recorded for this clonotype. This chain connects TRBV29-1 to TRBJ2-7; TRBD1 is a possible D gene (6 bases). Trimming removed 8 bases from V and 1 base from J, with 15 bases in between. Per germline, CDR1 SQVTM and CDR2 ANQGSEA. This CDR3 region has 13 residues. The CDR3 DNA follows: TGCAGCACTCTAACAGGGCATTCCTACGAGCAGTACTTC. It encodes CSTLTGHSYEQYF.

This clonotype was detected a few times. The chain couples TRBV20-1 to TRBJ1-1; D is uncertain. Trimming took off 6 bases at V and 12 bases at J, with 17 bases between the two ends. Germline V gene lookup returns CDR1 DFQATT and CDR2 SNEGSKA (reference sequence). This CDR3 has 11 amino acids. Here the CDR3 reads CSARDAGGSFF. In DNA, the CDR3 is TGCAGTGCGAGGGATGCGGGAGGATCTTTCTTT.

The chain uses TRBV7-2 and TRBJ2-1; 12 nucleotides match TRBD2. The CDR3 spans 17 residues. Looked up from germline, CDR1 is SGHTA and CDR2 is FQGNSA. V lost 1 base and J lost 6; bases outside the gene matches: 7. CDR3 residues: CASSLVASGRGGNEQFF. DNA for the CDR3: TGTGCCAGCAGCTTAGTGGCTAGCGGGAGGGGAGGCAATGAGCAGTTCTTC.

This clonotype was seen only a few times. This chain joins TRBV28 and TRBJ2-3; no clear D gene. V shed 5 bases and J shed 1 base, with 13 bases lying between them. CDR1 is MDHEN, CDR2 SYDVKM, per germline. The CDR3 totals 15 residues. The CDR3 bases are TGTGCCAGCAGTGGGGTTGGAAAGGGCACAGATACGCAGTATTTT. Its protein product is CASSGVGKGTDTQYF.

The chain joins TRBV12-3 or TRBV12-4 to TRBJ1-1; no definite D call. V was clipped by 5 bases and J by 7 bases, with 8 bases between them. The CDR3 contains 11 residues. This CDR3 is CASSPGYEAFF. The CDR3 nucleotides read TGTGCCAGCAGTCCAGGTTATGAAGCTTTCTTT.

This clonotype was detected many times. The chain carries TRBV20-1 and TRBJ2-5; D unclear. Germline CDR1 and CDR2: DFQATT and SNEGSKA (reference sequence). The CDR3 sequence is 11 residues long. The V end lost 1 base, the J end lost 5 bases, and 5 bases lay between the germline ends. For the CDR3, the DNA is TGCAGTGCTAGAGCCCAGGAGACCCAGTACTTC. Translated, it gives CSARAQETQYF.

The table lists this clonotype with a few counts. This sequence joins TRBV28 and TRBJ1-3; D gene ambiguous. Germline V gene sequence: CDR1 MDHEN, CDR2 SYDVKM. Trimming shortened V by 3 bases and J by 0 bases, and 12 bases separated the two germline ends. The CDR3 consists of 16 residues. The DNA for the CDR3 is TGTGCCAGCAGTTTTGAGCTCGGTCACTCTGGAAACACCATATATTTT. Protein product: CASSFELGHSGNTIYF.

This clonotype was recorded at least ten times. The chain carries TRBV20-1 and TRBJ2-1, with 16 bases fitting TRBD2. This CDR3 contains 15 residues. Losses at the gene ends were 2 bases for V and 7 bases for J; bases not matched to a gene: 2. CDR1 and CDR2 from the germline V gene are DFQATT and SNEGSKA (reference sequence). CDR3 sequence reads: CSARLGLAGGNEQFF. The CDR3 region has the DNA TGCAGTGCTAGATTGGGACTAGCGGGAGGGAATGAGCAGTTCTTC.

This CDR3 is CASSRGTSGLLTDTQYF. The CDR3 bases are TGCGCCAGCAGCCGGGGGACTAGCGGATTACTCACAGATACGCAGTATTTT. The rearrangement links TRBV5-1 to TRBJ2-3; TRBD2 aligns across 11 bases. The CDR3 is made up of 17 amino acids. Germline CDR1 reads SGHRS; CDR2 reads YFSETQ. V shed 4 bases and J 2 bases; nucleotides not matched to a gene: 9.